A single sample gave rise to the 29 T cell receptor beta chains below, sequenced in a study of OX40 agonist ivuxolimab in advanced cancers. Profiling relied on immunoSEQ multiplex PCR, and the TCRdb table lists in-frame clones only, not all of them. The table has 50,000 or so clones, 80% to 95% seen once. This specimen consisted of CD4+ or CD8+ T cells sorted from blood, obtained in a trial of the OX40 agonist ivuxolimab. These receptors were collected from an adult with an advanced solid tumor such as melanoma, head and neck, liver or kidney cancer.

The V gene is TRBV11-2, the J gene TRBJ2-3; 7 nucleotides line up with TRBD2. The germline V gene has CDR1 SGHAT and CDR2 FQNNGV. The CDR3 is 17 residues long. J lost 0 bases, V lost 5 bases, and 11 bases had no gene match. The CDR3: CASSDYGRTSSTDTQYF. The CDR3 DNA reads TGTGCCAGCAGCGACTACGGGAGGACTTCTAGCACAGATACGCAGTATTTT.

This clone was detected only once. The gene calls are TRBV5-4 and TRBJ2-2; 10 bases are a match to TRBD1. The CDR3 covers 15 residues. Per germline, CDR1 SGHNT and CDR2 YYREEE (reference sequence). V dropped 5 bases and J dropped 4; count of bases not matched to a gene: 5. CDR3 sequence reads: CASSSGQGSTGELFF. The CDR3 DNA is TGTGCCAGCAGTTCGGGACAGGGGTCCACCGGGGAGCTGTTTTTT.

The CDR3 region is CATSSFGGTEAFF. The CDR3 DNA is TGTGCCACCAGCTCATTCGGGGGCACTGAAGCTTTCTTT. The genes are TRBV15 and TRBJ1-1; perhaps TRBD1 as D (5 bases). Germline values: CDR1 LNHNV, CDR2 YYDKDF (reference sequence). V dropped 5 bases and J dropped 4 bases, with 11 bases sitting between them. The CDR3 loop spans 13 amino acids. The full variable domain, in which reference TRBV15 and TRBJ1-1 provide the parts outside the CDR3, is DAMVIQNPRYQVTQFGKPVTLSCSQTLNHNVMYWYQQKSSQAPKLLFHYYDKDFNNEADTPDNFQSRRPNTSFCFLDIRSPGLGDTAMYLCATSSFGGTEAFFGQGTRLTVV.

V and J are TRBV7-2 and TRBJ2-7, with 7 positions matching TRBD1. Germline trimming cut 2 bases from V and 0 bases from J; bases unmatched to any gene: 4. This CDR3 is built from 15 residues. Germline V gene lookup returns CDR1 SGHTA and CDR2 FQGNSA. The CDR3 DNA sequence: TGTGCCAGCAGCTTACCGGGACAGCCCTCCTACGAGCAGTACTTC. It specifies CASSLPGQPSYEQYF.

Remarks on this clone: The junction shows a germline mismatch at one end, possibly a read error. This chain links TRBV2 with TRBJ1-1; D not certain. Germline V gene lookup returns CDR1 SNHLY and CDR2 FYNNEI. The CDR3 extends over 12 amino acids. CDR3 bases: TGTGCCAGGCTACAGCAGTACACGGAAGCTTTCTTT. Translating gives CARLQQYTEAFF.

The genes are TRBV5-6 and TRBJ2-1; D is unresolved. The germline CDR1 and CDR2 sequences are SGHDT and YYEEEE. CDR3 length: 14 amino acids. The germline V and J ends were trimmed by 9 bases and 0 bases, with 13 bases remaining between them. CDR3 loop: CAMALSGSYNEQFF. The CDR3 coding sequence is TGTGCCATGGCCTTGTCAGGCTCCTACAATGAGCAGTTCTTC.

This clone has a handful of counts. This chain connects TRBV7-2 to TRBJ2-5; D gene unclear. CDR1 SGHTA and CDR2 FQGNSA come from the germline V gene. Trimming shortened V by 5 bases and J by 4 bases, and 14 bases separated the two germline ends. The CDR3 runs 14 residues. The CDR3 bases are TGTGCCAGCAGCCCTCCGTGGCCTGCAGAGACCCAGTACTTC. It translates to CASSPPWPAETQYF.

The chain carries TRBV27 and TRBJ2-7, with 7 bases aligning to TRBD2. Germline V gives CDR1 MNHEY, CDR2 SMNVEV (reference sequence). This CDR3 has 14 amino acids. V gave up 4 bases and J gave up 3 bases; unmatched junction bases: 6. In nucleotides, the CDR3 is TGTGCCAGCAGTTATGGGGGGGGGAACTACGAGCAGTACTTC. Its protein product is CASSYGGGNYEQYF.

The chain has TRBV19 and TRBJ2-1; TRBD2 agrees at 11 bases. Germline CDR1 is LNHDA and CDR2 is SQIVND (reference sequence). This CDR3 has 17 amino acids. The J segment lost 4 bases and the V segment lost 0 bases, leaving 5 bases of the junction unmatched. CDR3 residues: CASSIDLTSGSYNEQFF. In DNA, the CDR3 is TGTGCCAGTAGTATAGACCTAACTAGCGGGAGTTACAATGAGCAGTTCTTC.

CDR3 coding DNA: TGTGCCAGCTCACCAATGACCTCGACAGGGGTCGAAAAACTGTTTTTT. Translation: CASSPMTSTGVEKLFF. This chain joins TRBV18 and TRBJ1-4; TRBD1 matches 8 bases. CDR3 size: 16 residues. Looked up from germline, CDR1 is KGHSH and CDR2 is LQKENI. J lost 8 bases, V lost 2 bases, and 10 bases had no gene match.

This chain links TRBV28 with TRBJ1-1, with 9 nucleotides matching TRBD1. The trim removed 5 bases at V and 3 bases at J, leaving 7 bases unmatched. CDR3 length: 15 residues. Germline CDR1 reads MDHEN; CDR2 reads SYDVKM. The CDR3 loop reads CASSAYRGRDTEAFF. CDR3 coding DNA: TGTGCCAGCAGTGCATACAGGGGGCGAGACACTGAAGCTTTCTTT. Combining the CDR3 with reference TRBV28 and TRBJ1-1 gives the whole variable domain DVKVTQSSRYLVKRTGEKVFLECVQDMDHENMFWYRQDPGLGLRLIYFSYDVKMKEKGDIPEGYSVSREKKERFSLILESASTNQTSMYLCASSAYRGRDTEAFFGQGTRLTVV.

The V gene is TRBV12-5, the J gene TRBJ1-5; tentative D call: TRBD1 (6 bases). Germline V gene lookup returns CDR1 LGHNT and CDR2 FRNRAP. The ends were cut back, 3 bases at V and 1 base at J, with 16 bases in the middle. The CDR3 runs to 17 residues. CDR3: CASGLGVKGGSNQPQHF. CDR3 nucleotide sequence: TGTGCTAGTGGTTTAGGCGTGAAGGGGGGAAGCAATCAGCCCCAGCATTTT.

V gene TRBV29-1 combines with J gene TRBJ2-1, with 9 bases that match TRBD2. CDR3 size: 14 residues. CDR1 SQVTM and CDR2 ANQGSEA come from the germline V gene. V was clipped by 8 bases and J by 5 bases; unmatched bases: 10. CDR3: CSLFAGGANNEQFF. The CDR3 DNA reads TGCAGCCTCTTTGCGGGGGGGGCCAACAATGAGCAGTTCTTC.

The CDR3 DNA reads TGTGCCAGTAGTGCGGGACTTTCTGGCTACAATGAGCAGTTCTTC. Amino acids: CASSAGLSGYNEQFF. The chain couples TRBV19 to TRBJ2-1; D perhaps matches TRBD2 (6 bases). The CDR3 extends over 15 amino acids. Germline V lookup: CDR1 LNHDA, CDR2 SQIVND (reference sequence). The V and J ends lost 5 bases and 3 bases respectively, with 14 bases between them.

V gene TRBV19 combines with J gene TRBJ1-2; 7 bases agree with TRBD1. The J segment lost 6 bases and the V segment lost 3 bases, leaving 10 bases of the junction unmatched. The CDR3 totals 15 residues. CDR1 LNHDA and CDR2 SQIVND come from the germline V gene (reference sequence). CDR3 sequence: CASSIVLRQGNGYTF. In DNA, the CDR3 is TGTGCCAGTAGTATTGTTTTAAGACAGGGAAATGGCTACACCTTC.

This clone was picked up one time. V usage is TRBV19 and J usage is TRBJ2-6; weak D call: TRBD2 (5 bases). The CDR3 is 18 residues long. CDR1 and CDR2 from the germline V gene are LNHDA and SQIVND (reference sequence). V was trimmed by 5 bases and J by 0 bases, leaving 17 bases between them. Written as DNA, the CDR3 is TGTGCCAGTAGTCCGACCCCCGGACTGATCTCTGGGGCCAACGTCCTGACTTTC. It yields the protein CASSPTPGLISGANVLTF. Together with reference TRBV19 and TRBJ2-6, the CDR3 gives the full variable domain: DGGITQSPKYLFRKEGQNVTLSCEQNLNHDAMYWYRQDPGQGLRLIYYSQIVNDFQKGDIAEGYSVSREKKESFPLTVTSAQKNPTAFYLCASSPTPGLISGANVLTFGAGSRLTVL.

V gene TRBV28 combines with J gene TRBJ2-7, with TRBD2 matching 10 bases. The V segment lost 6 bases and the J segment 3 bases; nucleotides outside the gene matches: 14. Looked up from germline, CDR1 is MDHEN and CDR2 is SYDVKM. The CDR3 contains 17 residues. CDR3 region: CASRGGSGRRAGYEQYF. The CDR3 DNA reads TGTGCCAGCAGAGGGGGTAGCGGGAGGAGAGCGGGCTACGAGCAGTACTTC.

This sequence joins TRBV25-1 and TRBJ1-2; tentative D call: TRBD1 (5 bases). Per germline, CDR1 MGHDK and CDR2 SYGVNS. The length of the CDR3 is 15 residues. Trimming pared 3 bases from V and 4 bases from J, leaving 15 bases between. The CDR3 bases are TGTGCCAGCAGTGAGAGGGGCCAGGGACTCTATGGCTACACCTTC. It encodes CASSERGQGLYGYTF.

V is TRBV6-5 and J is TRBJ2-5; D remains unclear. The CDR3 spans 11 residues. The germline V and J ends were trimmed by 11 bases and 4 bases, with 11 bases remaining between them. Germline V gives CDR1 MNHEY, CDR2 SVGAGI. The CDR3 loop reads CALTVGETQYF. CDR3 DNA sequence: TGTGCCTTGACGGTGGGAGAGACCCAGTACTTC.

V is TRBV29-1 and J is TRBJ2-7, with D unresolved. There are 14 residues in the CDR3. V was cut by 0 bases and J by 2 bases, with 11 bases left in between. Germline V gene sequence: CDR1 SQVTM, CDR2 ANQGSEA. CDR3 bases: TGCAGCGTTGAAGATCCGGCCGTTGCCTACGAGCAGTACTTC. Its protein is CSVEDPAVAYEQYF.

The chain links TRBV27 to TRBJ2-7, with D possibly TRBD1 on 6 matching bases. V lost 0 bases and J 3 bases, leaving 9 bases between the germline ends. The CDR3 is 14 amino acids. Germline CDR1 and CDR2: MNHEY and SMNVEV (reference sequence). The DNA of the CDR3 is TGTGCCAGCAGTTTATCGGCAGGGGTCTACGAGCAGTACTTC. Protein product: CASSLSAGVYEQYF.

This clone has only a few counts. CDR3 DNA sequence: TGTGCCAGTAACCTCGGCAGGAACACTGAAGCTTTCTTT. Translation gives CASNLGRNTEAFF. This chain uses TRBV19 with TRBJ1-1; D is unclear. Trimming took off 7 bases at V and 1 base at J, with 10 bases between the two ends. The CDR3 has 13 residues. CDR1 and CDR2 (germline): LNHDA, SQIVND (reference sequence).

The CDR3 region is CASSWVNRDLHNEQFF. Here the CDR3 DNA reads TGTGCCAGCAGTTGGGTAAATCGGGACCTACACAATGAGCAGTTCTTC. V is TRBV28 and J is TRBJ2-1; D may correspond to TRBD1 or TRBD2 (5 bases each). V was trimmed by 4 bases and J by 5 bases, leaving 18 bases between them. The CDR3 sequence is 16 residues long. The germline gives CDR1 MDHEN, CDR2 SYDVKM.

This chain uses TRBV13 with TRBJ2-5; 7 bases match TRBD2. V gave up 4 bases and J gave up 5 bases; unmatched junction bases: 13. Germline V lookup: CDR1 PRHDT, CDR2 FYEKMQ (reference sequence). The length of the CDR3 is 16 residues. CDR3 protein: CASSSWTDVGGETQYF. In nucleotides, the CDR3 is TGTGCCAGCAGCTCGTGGACCGACGTGGGAGGGGAGACCCAGTACTTC.

The chain has TRBV29-1 and TRBJ2-7; 11 nucleotides match TRBD2. V shed 4 bases and J 2 bases; nucleotides not matched to a gene: 4. Germline lookup yields CDR1 SQVTM and CDR2 ANQGSEA. The CDR3 loop spans 14 amino acids. CDR3 DNA sequence: TGCAGCGTTGGAGGACTAGCGGGCCCCTACGAGCAGTACTTC. It yields the protein CSVGGLAGPYEQYF.

This chain links TRBV4-3 with TRBJ1-1, with D unclear. Germline V gene sequence: CDR1 LGHNA, CDR2 YSLEER. This CDR3 comprises 16 residues. V lost 3 bases and J lost 0, with 14 bases in between. The CDR3 spells CASSHDYPKMNTEAFF. The DNA of the CDR3 is TGCGCCAGCAGCCATGACTACCCAAAAATGAACACTGAAGCTTTCTTT.

This clone has just a few counts. The V and J genes are TRBV19 and TRBJ1-1; 11 bases are a match to TRBD1. Germline values: CDR1 LNHDA, CDR2 SQIVND (reference sequence). This CDR3 is built from 15 residues. V was pared by 1 base and J by 4 bases, with 2 bases of the junction left unmatched. Written as DNA, the CDR3 is TGTGCCAGTAGTATAGGGGACAGGGGGTTCACTGAAGCTTTCTTT. This translates into CASSIGDRGFTEAFF. Based on the CDR3 plus reference TRBV19 and TRBJ1-1, the full variable domain is DGGITQSPKYLFRKEGQNVTLSCEQNLNHDAMYWYRQDPGQGLRLIYYSQIVNDFQKGDIAEGYSVSREKKESFPLTVTSAQKNPTAFYLCASSIGDRGFTEAFFGQGTRLTVV.

This chain connects TRBV6-5 to TRBJ2-5, with TRBD1 matching 10 bases. Germline lookup yields CDR1 MNHEY and CDR2 SVGAGI. V gave up 2 bases and J gave up 3 bases; unmatched junction bases: 0. The CDR3 loop spans 14 amino acids. CDR3 residues: CASSYGQGEETQYF. Written as DNA, the CDR3 is TGTGCCAGCAGTTACGGACAGGGGGAAGAGACCCAGTACTTC.

J is TRBJ2-1 and V is TRBV4-3; D is unresolved. V was pared by 3 bases and J by 4 bases, with 22 bases between. Germline assignment: CDR1 LGHNA and CDR2 YSLEER. The CDR3 runs 18 residues. The CDR3 DNA follows: TGCGCCAGCAGCCAGGCCCCTCGAGGCCCCGAGTCATACAATGAGCAGTTCTTC. Translated: CASSQAPRGPESYNEQFF.